This T cell receptor (beta chain) was sequenced in a study of cytomegalovirus exposure and HLA in healthy donors. Study overall: Early release data held 75 million to 90 million unique TCRs from HLA-typed donors. Whole-study findings and limits: Fewer than 20,000 TCR beta sequences were associated with HLA alleles at 0.05 false discovery rate in a later analysis. CMV serostatus was the sole immune exposure data available.

The V and J ends lost 2 bases and 5 bases, in that order; junction bases with no gene match: 7. The V gene's germline CDR1 is MNHNS and CDR2 SASEGT. CDR3 size: 15 residues. For this clone: Its antigen is still unknown.

In the PCR, 60 Vbeta and 13 Jbeta primers were used. TCRdb's copy holds only in-frame clones and misses some; the assay was immunoSEQ multiplex PCR. The sample lists about 86,000 clones, about 74% occurring once. The rearrangement links TRBV6-1 to TRBJ2-7, with 9 bases aligning to TRBD1. The sequencing input was PBMCs. The sequence was obtained from a woman aged 45 to 65 in good health and CMV-seropositive. CDR3 coding DNA: TGTGCCAGCAGTGAAAGGGGGACAGGGAGCCACGAGCAGTACTTC. The encoded protein is CASSERGTGSHEQYF.